Below, 10 T cell receptor beta chains from the same sample are listed, as sequenced in a study of control samples from healthy donors and cancer patients. Measured with immunoSEQ multiplex PCR; TCRdb has only the in-frame clones, and not every one. Among under 30,000 clones, 65% to 90% were seen once, and the ten largest hold around 6.7%. Sequenced input: PBMCs. These receptors came from a woman aged 60-70 years with head and neck cancer.

This clone was counted once. V usage is TRBV5-4 and J usage is TRBJ2-2; D not resolved. CDR3 size: 14 residues. In germline, CDR1 is SGHNT, CDR2 YYREEE (reference sequence). V lost 0 bases and J lost 5, with 8 bases in between. The CDR3 sequence: CASSLDGYTGELFF. In DNA, the CDR3 is TGTGCCAGCAGCTTGGACGGGTATACCGGGGAGCTGTTTTTT. Drawing the rest from reference TRBV5-4 and TRBJ2-2, the complete variable domain is ETGVTQSPTHLIKTRGQQVTLRCSSQSGHNTVSWYQQALGQGPQFIFQYYREEENGRGNFPPRFSGLQFPNYSSELNVNALELDDSALYLCASSLDGYTGELFFGEGSRLTVL.

The CDR3 DNA reads TGTGCCTGGAAGGGTGGGGGCGTTGAAGCTTTCTTT. It specifies CAWKGGGVEAFF. The J gene is TRBJ1-1, the V gene TRBV30, with D tentatively TRBD1 (6 bases). This CDR3 region has 12 residues. From germline, CDR1 is GTSNPN and CDR2 SVGIG (reference sequence). V was trimmed by 4 bases and J by 7 bases, leaving 13 bases between them.

This clone occurred a few times. This chain uses TRBV5-6 with TRBJ2-2; 11 bases map to TRBD1. Germline V gene lookup returns CDR1 SGHDT and CDR2 YYEEEE. Unmatched junction bases numbered 10, after V lost 5 bases and J lost 4 bases. The length of the CDR3 is 17 residues. CDR3 sequence (DNA): TGTGCCAGCAGTTCCCTCGGACAGGGGGCAGGCACCGGGGAGCTGTTTTTT. This codes for CASSSLGQGAGTGELFF.

The chain couples TRBV6-6 to TRBJ2-1; 8 bases line up with TRBD1. The germline V gene encodes CDR1 MNHNY and CDR2 SVGAGI (reference sequence). J lost 5 bases, V lost 4 bases, and 4 bases had no gene match. The CDR3 is made up of 14 amino acids. The chain's CDR3 is CASSSGTGNNEQFF. As DNA, the CDR3 is TGTGCCAGCAGTTCCGGGACAGGAAACAATGAGCAGTTCTTC.

The rearrangement uses TRBV19 and TRBJ1-2, with 7 bases fitting TRBD1. The CDR3 consists of 13 residues. The V gene end was trimmed by 6 bases and the J gene end by 8 bases; junction bases not matched to a gene: 9. Germline loops: CDR1 LNHDA, CDR2 SQIVND (reference sequence). The CDR3 DNA reads TGTGCCAGTAGATCAAGAGGGGGCGAAGGCTACACCTTC. Translated: CASRSRGGEGYTF.

This clone has a handful of counts. The chain has TRBV5-1 and TRBJ2-1; TRBD2 matches 11 bases. V lost 5 bases and J lost 5; bases outside the gene matches: 6. CDR3 length: 15 amino acids. Germline CDR1 reads SGHRS; CDR2 reads YFSETQ. CDR3 bases: TGCGCCAGCAGAATAGCGGGAGGGCCCAACAATGAGCAGTTCTTC. Protein: CASRIAGGPNNEQFF.

The chain has TRBV24-1 and TRBJ2-7, with 8 bases aligning to TRBD1. The V gene end was trimmed by 9 bases and the J gene end by 5 bases; junction bases not matched to a gene: 2. The CDR3 totals 11 residues. Germline V gene data show CDR1 as KGHDR and CDR2 as SFDVKD. CDR3 sequence: CATGQGNEQYF. The CDR3 coding sequence is TGTGCCACCGGACAGGGTAACGAGCAGTACTTC.

V gene TRBV6-6 combines with J gene TRBJ1-5, with 9 positions matching TRBD1. Germline V gives CDR1 MNHNY, CDR2 SVGAGI (reference sequence). V was pared by 5 bases and J by 2 bases, with 16 bases of the junction left unmatched. There are 19 residues in the CDR3. CDR3 sequence: CASSRKGQGGEFGNQPQHF. The CDR3 DNA sequence: TGTGCCAGCAGTCGCAAGGGACAGGGAGGGGAGTTTGGCAATCAGCCCCAGCATTTT.

The chain combines TRBV19 with TRBJ2-3, with no clear D. In germline, CDR1 is LNHDA, CDR2 SQIVND (reference sequence). V was clipped by 7 bases and J by 2 bases, with 4 bases between them. The CDR3 is made up of 11 amino acids. The CDR3 bases are TGTGCCAGTAAAACCACAGATACGCAGTATTTT. Protein product: CASKTTDTQYF.

The V call is TRBV9, the J call TRBJ1-4, with 7 bases identical to TRBD1. From germline, CDR1 is SGDLS and CDR2 YYNGEE. This CDR3 has 15 amino acids. With 3 bases clipped from V and 2 bases from J, the junction kept 4 bases outside the gene matches. CDR3 sequence reads: CASSGRGATNEKLFF. CDR3 nucleotides: TGTGCCAGCAGCGGCAGGGGGGCTACTAATGAAAAACTGTTTTTT.